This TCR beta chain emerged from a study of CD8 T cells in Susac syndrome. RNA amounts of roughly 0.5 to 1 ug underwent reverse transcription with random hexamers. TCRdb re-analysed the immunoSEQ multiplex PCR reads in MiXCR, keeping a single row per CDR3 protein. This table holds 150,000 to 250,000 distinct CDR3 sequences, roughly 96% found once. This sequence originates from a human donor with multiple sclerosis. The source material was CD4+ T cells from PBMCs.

DNA of the CDR3: TGTGCCAGCAGGAGGGAAACCGGGGAGCTGTTTTTT. It translates to CASRRETGELFF. The chain has TRBV27 and TRBJ2-2, with D perhaps TRBD2 (5 bases). The CDR3 sequence is 12 residues long. CDR1 MNHEY and CDR2 SMNVEV come from the germline V gene (reference sequence). Trimming stripped 6 bases from V and 5 bases from J, with 7 bases between.